This entry is about one TCR beta chain. As yet, its antigen is unknown. This sample is part of a study of T cell responses to AZD1222 COVID-19 vaccine. The trim removed 6 bases at V and 4 bases at J, leaving 7 bases unmatched. This CDR3 contains 15 residues. CDR1 and CDR2 (germline): WSHSY, SAAADI. The study's findings and limits: Clonal diversity was possibly underestimated, and the donors were mostly white British, with more females.

Using immunoSEQ multiplex PCR, the repertoire was profiled, and TCRdb retains in-frame clones only, with some absent. The sample has approximately 100,000 clones, 85% to 90% seen once. The sample consisted of peripheral blood, taken 28 days after the second AZD1222 dose. The clonotype was recovered from an adult who received the AZD1222 COVID-19 vaccine. The rearrangement uses TRBV10-2 and TRBJ1-5; 9 positions agree with TRBD1. The CDR3 loop is CASRETGGNNQPQHF. DNA of the CDR3: TGCGCCAGCAGAGAGACAGGGGGAAATAATCAGCCCCAGCATTTT.